These T cell receptor beta chains were read from a single sample in a study of regulatory T cells in long-lasting Graves disease. TCRdb redid the calling of the multiplex PCR reads with MiXCR, one entry per CDR3 protein. The sample lists fewer than 650,000 distinct CDR3 sequences, less than 20% occurring once. These records were also assigned to another study, of T cells in Graves' hyperthyroidism and ophthalmopathy.

The input for sequencing was peripheral blood mononuclear cells (PBMCs), taken at new diagnosis, from a patient treated with antithyroid drugs. These receptors came from a woman aged 25-40 years with Graves disease. The CDR3 runs from the conserved cysteine through the conserved F or W. Fields, in order: CDR3 protein, CDR3 DNA, clone size, V gene, D gene, J gene. The D gene is left open where the match is weak. The listing skips clone size in some rows; elsewhere it reads once, few, many or a size class.

CDR3 protein: CASRSPGQGTSGSLRLEQYF
CDR3 DNA: TGTGCCAGCAGGAGTCCGGGACAGGGGACTAGCGGCTCCTTGAGGCTCGAGCAGTACTTC
clone size: many
V gene: TRBV2
D gene: NA
J gene: TRBJ2-7

CDR3 protein: CASSLSSGGGETQYF
CDR3 DNA: TGTGCCAGCAGTTTATCCTCGGGAGGAGGGGAGACCCAGTACTTC
clone size: NA
V gene: TRBV27
D gene: TRBD2
J gene: TRBJ2-5

CDR3 protein: CAIRSNREDYGYTF
CDR3 DNA: TGTGCCATCAGAAGTAACAGGGAGGACTATGGCTACACCTTC
clone size: many
V gene: TRBV10-3
D gene: NA
J gene: TRBJ1-2

CDR3 protein: CAISESPDSADTQYF
CDR3 DNA: TGTGCCATCAGTGAGTCCCCCGACAGCGCAGATACGCAGTATTTT
clone size: many
V gene: TRBV10-3
D gene: NA
J gene: TRBJ2-3

CDR3 protein: CASSSLRLNTDTQYF
CDR3 DNA: TGTGCCAGCAGTTCTCTAAGACTTAACACAGATACGCAGTATTTT
clone size: few
V gene: TRBV27
D gene: NA
J gene: TRBJ2-3

CDR3 protein: CATSDLRLNNEQFF
CDR3 DNA: TGTGCCACCAGTGATCTCCGACTAAACAATGAGCAGTTCTTC
clone size: NA
V gene: TRBV24-1
D gene: NA
J gene: TRBJ2-1

CDR3 protein: CASSLSGTAGTQYF
CDR3 DNA: TGTGCCAGCAGCTTATCGGGGACCGCAGGGACCCAGTACTTC
clone size: many
V gene: TRBV7-3
D gene: NA
J gene: TRBJ2-5

CDR3 protein: CASSPDGARGDTQYF
CDR3 DNA: TGCGCCAGCAGCCCGGACGGGGCGCGCGGAGATACGCAGTATTTT
clone size: many
V gene: TRBV5-1
D gene: NA
J gene: TRBJ2-3

CDR3 protein: CASSLVTAYNEQFF
CDR3 DNA: TGTGCCAGCAGCTTAGTAACAGCCTACAATGAGCAGTTCTTC
clone size: many
V gene: TRBV7-2
D gene: NA
J gene: TRBJ2-1

CDR3 protein: CASSLLAGASTGELFF
CDR3 DNA: TGTGCCAGCAGCTTATTGGCGGGAGCGAGCACCGGGGAGCTGTTTTTT
clone size: NA
V gene: TRBV12-3/TRBV12-4
D gene: TRBD2
J gene: TRBJ2-2

CDR3 protein: CASSRTVEDGYTF
CDR3 DNA: TGTGCCAGCAGTCGGACAGTTGAAGATGGCTACACCTTC
clone size: many
V gene: TRBV6-1
D gene: NA
J gene: TRBJ1-2

CDR3 protein: CASSLTVGNYGYTF
CDR3 DNA: TGTGCCAGCAGTTTGACAGTTGGGAACTATGGCTACACCTTC
clone size: NA
V gene: TRBV6-2/TRBV6-3
D gene: NA
J gene: TRBJ1-2

CDR3 protein: CAISESGPVPAYEQYF
CDR3 DNA: TGTGCCATCAGTGAGTCGGGCCCCGTTCCCGCTTACGAGCAGTACTTC
clone size: many
V gene: TRBV10-3
D gene: NA
J gene: TRBJ2-7

CDR3 protein: CASTAGQSSSYNEQFF
CDR3 DNA: TGTGCCAGCACCGCCGGACAGTCGAGCTCCTACAATGAGCAGTTCTTC
clone size: NA
V gene: TRBV5-4
D gene: NA
J gene: TRBJ2-1

CDR3 protein: CASSSDSDYNEQFF
CDR3 DNA: TGTGCCAGCAGCTCCGACTCGGACTACAATGAGCAGTTCTTC
clone size: many
V gene: TRBV7-6
D gene: NA
J gene: TRBJ2-1

CDR3 protein: CATSRIVAPNTGELFF
CDR3 DNA: TGTGCCACCAGCAGGATAGTAGCCCCGAACACCGGGGAGCTGTTTTTT
clone size: NA
V gene: TRBV6-1
D gene: NA
J gene: TRBJ2-2

CDR3 protein: CSARDPSSNQPQHF
CDR3 DNA: TGCAGTGCTAGAGATCCAAGTAGCAATCAGCCCCAGCATTTT
clone size: NA
V gene: TRBV20-1
D gene: NA
J gene: TRBJ1-5

CDR3 protein: CASSYGFPSTDTQYF
CDR3 DNA: TGTGCCAGCAGTTATGGGTTTCCTAGCACAGATACGCAGTATTTT
clone size: NA
V gene: TRBV27
D gene: NA
J gene: TRBJ2-3

CDR3 protein: CATSRAGFRGYTF
CDR3 DNA: TGTGCCACCAGCCGGGCAGGGTTCAGGGGCTACACCTTC
clone size: NA
V gene: TRBV3-1
D gene: NA
J gene: TRBJ1-2

CDR3 protein: CASSVWRGGNEQFF
CDR3 DNA: TGTGCCAGCAGTGTCTGGCGGGGGGGGAATGAGCAGTTCTTC
clone size: NA
V gene: TRBV6-1
D gene: TRBD2
J gene: TRBJ2-1

CDR3 protein: CSARVSQYEQYF
CDR3 DNA: TGCAGTGCTAGAGTCTCGCAATACGAGCAGTACTTC
clone size: NA
V gene: TRBV20-1
D gene: NA
J gene: TRBJ2-7

CDR3 protein: CASMQGGFYGYTF
CDR3 DNA: TGTGCCAGTATGCAGGGGGGCTTCTATGGCTACACCTTC
clone size: NA
V gene: TRBV19
D gene: TRBD1
J gene: TRBJ1-2

CDR3 protein: CASSAEPSAYRNEQFF
CDR3 DNA: TGTGCCAGTAGCGCCGAACCTAGCGCCTATCGCAATGAGCAGTTCTTC
clone size: few
V gene: TRBV19
D gene: NA
J gene: TRBJ2-1

CDR3 protein: CASSGISGNTIYF
CDR3 DNA: TGTGCCAGTTCAGGGATCTCTGGAAACACCATATATTTT
clone size: NA
V gene: TRBV19
D gene: NA
J gene: TRBJ1-3

CDR3 protein: CASSLTSATGADTQYF
CDR3 DNA: TGTGCCAGCAGCTTAACGAGCGCGACGGGGGCAGATACGCAGTATTTT
clone size: NA
V gene: TRBV7-9
D gene: NA
J gene: TRBJ2-3

CDR3 protein: CASRPDRIEAFF
CDR3 DNA: TGTGCCAGCAGACCCGACAGAATTGAAGCTTTCTTT
clone size: many
V gene: TRBV2
D gene: NA
J gene: TRBJ1-1

CDR3 protein: CASSSGHLGPYEQYF
CDR3 DNA: TGTGCCAGCAGCTCGGGACACCTCGGCCCCTACGAGCAGTACTTC
clone size: few
V gene: TRBV11-2
D gene: NA
J gene: TRBJ2-7

CDR3 protein: CASSLAGGPSKNIQYF
CDR3 DNA: TGTGCCAGTAGTCTAGCGGGAGGGCCATCCAAAAACATTCAGTACTTC
clone size: once
V gene: TRBV19
D gene: TRBD2
J gene: TRBJ2-4

CDR3 protein: CSARDEPEAFF
CDR3 DNA: TGCAGTGCTAGAGATGAGCCTGAAGCTTTCTTT
clone size: NA
V gene: TRBV20-1
D gene: NA
J gene: TRBJ1-1

CDR3 protein: CASSSHSSYNEQFF
CDR3 DNA: TGTGCCAGCAGCTCCCACTCTTCCTACAATGAGCAGTTCTTC
clone size: NA
V gene: TRBV7-9
D gene: NA
J gene: TRBJ2-1

CDR3 protein: CASRRTSTPAEQYF
CDR3 DNA: TGTGCCAGCAGACGCACCTCGACCCCGGCCGAGCAGTACTTC
clone size: many
V gene: TRBV6-1
D gene: NA
J gene: TRBJ2-7

CDR3 protein: CASSPLLAGVREQFF
CDR3 DNA: TGCGCCAGCAGCCCGCTACTAGCGGGAGTCCGTGAGCAGTTCTTC
clone size: NA
V gene: TRBV5-1
D gene: TRBD2
J gene: TRBJ2-1

CDR3 protein: CASSLGAANEKLFF
CDR3 DNA: TGTGCCAGCAGCTTGGGGGCGGCTAATGAAAAACTGTTTTTT
clone size: few
V gene: TRBV5-5
D gene: NA
J gene: TRBJ1-4

CDR3 protein: CASSLTEISNQPQHF
CDR3 DNA: TGTGCCAGTAGCCTGACAGAAATTAGCAATCAGCCCCAGCATTTT
clone size: NA
V gene: TRBV19
D gene: NA
J gene: TRBJ1-5

CDR3 protein: CASSLRIFLGETQYF
CDR3 DNA: TGTGCCAGCAGCCTCAGGATCTTTTTAGGAGAGACCCAGTACTTC
clone size: NA
V gene: TRBV11-1
D gene: NA
J gene: TRBJ2-5

CDR3 protein: CAATSGGDYNEQFF
CDR3 DNA: TGTGCCGCCACCTCAGGGGGCGATTACAATGAGCAGTTCTTC
clone size: few
V gene: TRBV19
D gene: TRBD1
J gene: TRBJ2-1

CDR3 protein: CASSLAASLAKNIQYF
CDR3 DNA: TGTGCCAGCAGTTTAGCAGCCAGCCTAGCCAAAAACATTCAGTACTTC
clone size: many
V gene: TRBV27
D gene: NA
J gene: TRBJ2-4

CDR3 protein: CASSFTGVLYNEQFF
CDR3 DNA: TGCGCCAGCAGCTTTACAGGGGTACTCTACAATGAGCAGTTCTTC
clone size: many
V gene: TRBV5-1
D gene: TRBD1
J gene: TRBJ2-1

CDR3 protein: CASSQAGGGGTEAFF
CDR3 DNA: TGCGCCAGCAGCCAGGCGGGGGGAGGTGGGACTGAAGCTTTCTTT
clone size: NA
V gene: TRBV4-1
D gene: NA
J gene: TRBJ1-1

CDR3 protein: CASSPDRGVEKLFF
CDR3 DNA: TGTGCCAGCAGCCCCGACAGGGGGGTTGAAAAACTGTTTTTT
clone size: NA
V gene: TRBV2
D gene: TRBD1
J gene: TRBJ1-4

CDR3 protein: CASSESRGPTGELFF
CDR3 DNA: TGTGCCAGCAGTGAATCCAGGGGGCCCACCGGGGAGCTGTTTTTT
clone size: few
V gene: TRBV25-1
D gene: TRBD1
J gene: TRBJ2-2